What follows are 21 T cell receptor beta chains derived from one specimen sequenced in a study of blood T cell repertoires in COVID-19. Sequenced by immunoSEQ multiplex PCR; TCRdb stores in-frame clones only, minus some. The sample lists roughly 230,000 clones, about 87% occurring once. Material for sequencing was peripheral blood. The receptor source for this set is a man aged 70 or older with acute or convalescent COVID-19.

The chain recombines TRBV19 with TRBJ1-2; 10 bases are shared with TRBD1. Trimming removed 3 bases from V and 2 bases from J; junction bases left unmatched: 3. In germline, CDR1 is LNHDA, CDR2 SQIVND (reference sequence). The length of the CDR3 is 15 residues. CDR3 sequence: CASSIDRGPNYGYTF. DNA for the CDR3: TGTGCCAGTAGTATCGACAGGGGGCCCAACTATGGCTACACCTTC.

The chain has TRBV11-2 and TRBJ2-1, with D maybe TRBD2 (7 bases). Germline V gene data show CDR1 as SGHAT and CDR2 as FQNNGV. The CDR3 covers 16 residues. With 3 bases removed from V and 4 bases from J, the gap between germline ends came to 16 bases. The CDR3, as DNA: TGTGCCAGCAGCTTGGAGGGGGGGAGCCGTTACAATGAGCAGTTCTTC. It specifies CASSLEGGSRYNEQFF.

The sample holds a few counts of this clone. This chain uses TRBV19 with TRBJ2-1, with 16 bases matching TRBD2. J was trimmed by 0 bases and V by 5 bases; bases with no gene match: 13. The CDR3 totals 21 residues. The germline CDR1 and CDR2 sequences are LNHDA and SQIVND (reference sequence). This CDR3 reads CASSSPGTSGRAWSSYNEQFF. The CDR3 DNA reads as TGTGCCAGTAGTTCTCCCGGGACTAGCGGGAGGGCCTGGAGCTCCTACAATGAGCAGTTCTTC.

This chain joins TRBV21-1 and TRBJ2-2; TRBD1 was called by the table and not checked on the DNA. TRBV21-1 is a known pseudogene. This CDR3 comprises 18 residues. The DNA for the CDR3 is TGTGCCAGCAGCTGTACCCTATGTAGGGGGCCGAACACCGGGGAGCTGTTTTTT. It codes for CASSCTLCRGPNTGELFF.

Worth noting for this clone: The same CDR3 is also encoded by other DNA sequences in this sample. This chain links TRBV19 with TRBJ2-2; the D is unclear. This CDR3 has 14 amino acids. Germline assignment: CDR1 LNHDA and CDR2 SQIVND (reference sequence). The V gene lost 3 bases and the J gene lost 2 bases, with 7 bases spanning the gap. This CDR3 is CASSIQENTGELFF. CDR3 in DNA: TGTGCCAGTAGTATTCAGGAAAACACCGGGGAGCTGTTTTTT.

V and J are TRBV27 and TRBJ2-1; tentative D call: TRBD1 (6 bases). Trimming cost V 4 bases and J 9 bases, with 13 bases left between them. The CDR3 runs 13 residues. CDR1 is MNHEY, CDR2 SMNVEV, per germline (reference sequence). CDR3 nucleotide sequence: TGTGCCAGCAGTTCAGGGGTCCTGGGTGAGCAGTTCTTC. Translating gives CASSSGVLGEQFF.

The chain employs TRBV5-8 and TRBJ1-5; tentative D call: TRBD1 (6 bases). This CDR3 has 14 amino acids. V was clipped by 4 bases and J by 2 bases, with 10 bases between them. Per germline, CDR1 SGHTS and CDR2 YDEGEE. CDR3 loop: CASSPRTGNQPQHF. The CDR3 coding sequence is TGTGCCAGCAGCCCCAGGACAGGCAATCAGCCCCAGCATTTT.

The V call is TRBV7-2, the J call TRBJ2-7; D is possibly TRBD1 (6 bases). The V end lost 5 bases, the J end lost 0 bases, and 17 bases lay between the germline ends. Germline V gene lookup returns CDR1 SGHTA and CDR2 FQGNSA. The CDR3 has 16 residues. CDR3 loop: CASSQTGTLSSYEQYF. For the CDR3, the DNA is TGTGCCAGCAGCCAGACCGGGACACTTAGCTCCTACGAGCAGTACTTC.

The rearrangement joins TRBV6-5 to TRBJ2-7; the match to TRBD1 covers 9 bases. CDR1 is MNHEY, CDR2 SVGAGI, per germline. With V trimmed by 5 bases and J by 5 bases, 4 bases remained unmatched. The CDR3 contains 13 residues. CDR3 DNA: TGTGCCAGCAGTAACAGGGGGCCCAACGAGCAGTACTTC. It translates to CASSNRGPNEQYF.

The V gene is TRBV3-1 (or the pseudogene TRBV3-2), the J gene TRBJ2-7; D might be TRBD1 (5 bases). Trimming took off 1 base at V and 7 bases at J, with 14 bases between the two ends. Germline CDR1 reads LGHDT; CDR2 reads YNNKEL (reference sequence). The CDR3 has 14 amino acids. The CDR3 DNA reads as TGTGCCAGCAGCCAAGGGGGCGACCGGCTGGAGCAGTACTTC. Amino acid sequence: CASSQGGDRLEQYF.

J is TRBJ2-5 and V is TRBV19; weak D call: TRBD1 (6 bases). Germline V gene data show CDR1 as LNHDA and CDR2 as SQIVND (reference sequence). This CDR3 has 15 amino acids. Trimming stripped 7 bases from V and 5 bases from J, with 20 bases between. The CDR3 nucleotides read TGTGCCAGTACCCTAGGGACGACAGGAGGTGAGACCCAGTACTTC. The encoded protein is CASTLGTTGGETQYF.

The chain is built from TRBV7-2 and TRBJ2-1; 11 bases match TRBD2. This CDR3 is built from 16 residues. CDR1 is SGHTA and CDR2 is FQGNSA in the germline V gene. Unmatched junction bases numbered 4, after V lost 1 base and J lost 5 bases. Here the CDR3 reads CASSLGGTSGNNEQFF. The CDR3 DNA is TGTGCCAGCAGCTTAGGGGGGACTAGCGGAAACAATGAGCAGTTCTTC.

DNA for the CDR3: TGTGCCAGCAGTTACTCGACTCGCTCCTACGAGCAGTACTTC. Translation: CASSYSTRSYEQYF. V usage is TRBV6-5 and J usage is TRBJ2-7, with unresolved D. The ends were cut back, 0 bases at V and 0 bases at J, with 6 bases in the middle. This CDR3 has 14 residues. The V gene's germline CDR1 is MNHEY and CDR2 SVGAGI.

This clone was seen more than once but under ten times. V is TRBV14 and J is TRBJ2-3, with 7 bases identical to TRBD2. The CDR3 totals 16 residues. CDR1 and CDR2 (germline): SGHDN, FVKESK. V was clipped by 4 bases and J by 0 bases; unmatched bases: 7. CDR3 protein: CASSLSGAPSTDTQYF. The CDR3, as DNA: TGTGCCAGCAGCCTGAGCGGGGCGCCGAGCACAGATACGCAGTATTTT.

The chain carries TRBV27 and TRBJ1-1; 8 bases are a match to TRBD1. The germline V gene encodes CDR1 MNHEY and CDR2 SMNVEV (reference sequence). The CDR3 has 13 amino acids. The trim removed 7 bases at V and 4 bases at J, leaving 5 bases unmatched. The CDR3 DNA reads as TGTGCCAGCAAAATACAGGGGGGCACTGAAGCTTTCTTT. Translating gives CASKIQGGTEAFF.

The sample holds one count of this clone. V usage is TRBV5-1 and J usage is TRBJ2-2; 10 nucleotides match TRBD1. The trim removed 7 bases at V and 0 bases at J, leaving 6 bases unmatched. Germline V gives CDR1 SGHRS, CDR2 YFSETQ. The length of the CDR3 is 16 residues. CDR3 in DNA: TGCGCCAGCCGGAAGGGACAGGGGACGAACACCGGGGAGCTGTTTTTT. This encodes CASRKGQGTNTGELFF.

V gene TRBV7-6 combines with J gene TRBJ2-1; 7 nucleotides align to TRBD1. This CDR3 is 16 amino acids long. V lost 1 base and J lost 6; bases outside the gene matches: 9. The germline CDR1 and CDR2 sequences are SGHVS and FNYEAQ. The CDR3 DNA is TGTGCCAGCAGCTTAGATACAGGGGTCTTTCGCAATGAGCAGTTCTTC. Encoded protein: CASSLDTGVFRNEQFF.

This clone appeared a few times. The V and J genes are TRBV7-9 and TRBJ1-5; D perhaps matches TRBD1 (6 bases). Germline CDR1 is SEHNR and CDR2 is FQNEAQ (reference sequence). This CDR3 contains 14 residues. Between the trimmed V and J ends, which lost 5 bases and 4 bases, there was a span of 12 bases. The CDR3 coding sequence is TGTGCCAGCAGCCCACAGGGACCAAATCAGCCCCAGCATTTT. It translates to CASSPQGPNQPQHF.

The chain uses TRBV29-1 and TRBJ2-1; 15 bases match TRBD2. CDR1 SQVTM and CDR2 ANQGSEA come from the germline V gene. V was clipped by 8 bases and J by 10 bases; unmatched bases: 9. The length of the CDR3 is 14 residues. In nucleotides, the CDR3 is TGCAGCTCTCGGACTAGCGGGAGGGGGGGCGAGCAGTTCTTC. Encoded protein: CSSRTSGRGGEQFF.

This clone has just one count. This chain links TRBV12-3 or TRBV12-4 with TRBJ2-2, with 8 bases lining up with TRBD2. The V segment lost 10 bases and the J segment 3 bases; nucleotides outside the gene matches: 1. This CDR3 is built from 12 residues. The CDR3 region has the DNA TGTGCCACCGGGGGGGACACCGGGGAGCTGTTTTTT. This encodes CATGGDTGELFF.

The rearrangement uses TRBV7-9 and TRBJ1-2; TRBD1 matches 7 bases. CDR3 length: 15 residues. Germline CDR1 SEHNR, CDR2 FQNEAQ (reference sequence). J lost 3 bases, V lost 4 bases, and 8 bases had no gene match. The CDR3 loop is CASSSWDRPYYGYTF. CDR3 DNA: TGTGCCAGCAGCTCATGGGACAGACCGTACTATGGCTACACCTTC.